Below are 16 T cell receptor beta chains sequenced from a single sample in a study of technical replicates of blood from a few donors. Clones were read by immunoSEQ multiplex PCR, and TCRdb kept only the in-frame ones, dropping some. The sample holds around 83,000 clones, roughly 94% seen once. What was sequenced was T cells isolated from PBMCs. These receptors were obtained from a human donor in good health.

This rearrangement joins TRBV30 to TRBJ1-4; D unclear. Germline V gives CDR1 GTSNPN, CDR2 SVGIG (reference sequence). The CDR3 is 11 residues long. V was shortened by 6 bases and J by 4 bases, with 6 bases between the two germline ends. DNA of the CDR3: TGTGCCTGTAATTTTAATGAAAAACTGTTTTTT. Amino acid sequence: CACNFNEKLFF.

The rearrangement joins TRBV10-1 to TRBJ2-3, with 12 bases fitting TRBD2. The germline gives CDR1 WNHNN, CDR2 SYGVQD (reference sequence). V lost 4 bases, J lost 2 bases, and 4 bases stayed unmatched. The CDR3 contains 16 residues. CDR3 sequence: CASSGLAGAYTDTQYF. In nucleotides, the CDR3 is TGCGCCAGCAGTGGACTAGCGGGGGCCTACACAGATACGCAGTATTTT.

V usage is TRBV28 and J usage is TRBJ1-4; TRBD1 aligns across 8 bases. CDR1 is MDHEN and CDR2 is SYDVKM in the germline V gene. With 4 bases clipped from V and 1 base from J, the junction kept 11 bases outside the gene matches. This CDR3 contains 18 residues. CDR3 sequence reads: CASSSPAGGSGTNEKLFF. The CDR3, as DNA: TGTGCCAGCAGTTCCCCCGCAGGGGGCTCTGGAACTAATGAAAAACTGTTTTTT.

Here the CDR3 DNA reads TGTGCCAGCAGCTCTTCCGGGACTACCTACGAGCAGTACTTC. Translation gives CASSSSGTTYEQYF. The chain uses TRBV7-2 and TRBJ2-7, with 7 bases that match TRBD2. J was trimmed by 2 bases and V by 4 bases; bases with no gene match: 5. Looked up from germline, CDR1 is SGHTA and CDR2 is FQGNSA. The CDR3 contains 14 residues.

The rearrangement links TRBV28 to TRBJ2-7; D gene uncertain. The CDR3 length is 14 residues. CDR1 and CDR2 (germline): MDHEN, SYDVKM. The germline V and J ends were trimmed by 10 bases and 2 bases, with 18 bases remaining between them. The CDR3 DNA sequence: TGTGCCACCACCCCTACCCAGGTTACCTACGAGCAGTACTTC. Protein sequence: CATTPTQVTYEQYF.

The chain links TRBV7-8 to TRBJ2-5; TRBD1 might be the D (6 bases). CDR1 and CDR2 from the germline V gene are SGHVS and FQNEAQ. V dropped 1 base and J dropped 1 base, with 7 bases sitting between them. CDR3 length: 14 amino acids. CDR3 amino acids: CASSLGTVQETQYF. The CDR3 nucleotides read TGTGCCAGCAGCTTAGGGACAGTCCAAGAGACCCAGTACTTC.

The rearrangement links TRBV4-1 to TRBJ1-4, with 8 bases identical to TRBD1. CDR1 is MGHRA and CDR2 is YSYEKL in the germline V gene. With V trimmed by 3 bases and J by 3 bases, 3 bases remained unmatched. CDR3 length: 15 residues. Written as DNA, the CDR3 is TGCGCCAGCAGCCAGACAGGGGCACCTAATGAAAAACTGTTTTTT. Its protein product is CASSQTGAPNEKLFF.

J is TRBJ2-7 and V is TRBV28, with 8 bases identical to TRBD1. The CDR3 runs to 15 residues. The V segment lost 2 bases and the J segment 2 bases; nucleotides outside the gene matches: 5. Germline CDR1 is MDHEN and CDR2 is SYDVKM. CDR3 in DNA: TGTGCCAGCAGTTTAAGTCGGACAGGGCCCTACGAGCAGTACTTC. Translated: CASSLSRTGPYEQYF. The full variable domain, its missing parts supplied by reference TRBV28 and TRBJ2-7, is DVKVTQSSRYLVKRTGEKVFLECVQDMDHENMFWYRQDPGLGLRLIYFSYDVKMKEKGDIPEGYSVSREKKERFSLILESASTNQTSMYLCASSLSRTGPYEQYFGPGTRLTVT.

V gene TRBV27 combines with J gene TRBJ2-1; possibly TRBD2 for D (5 bases). The germline CDR1 and CDR2 sequences are MNHEY and SMNVEV (reference sequence). The CDR3 is made up of 18 amino acids. Trimming removed 1 base at V and 5 bases at J, with 21 bases between. The DNA for the CDR3 is TGTGCCAGCAGTTTATGGGCTCCAGGCAACTTAGCGCACAATGAGCAGTTCTTC. Translating it yields CASSLWAPGNLAHNEQFF.

The CDR3 region is CASSLFPYRTSGGVGETQYF. The CDR3, as DNA: TGTGCCAGCAGTTTATTTCCCTATAGGACTAGCGGAGGGGTAGGAGAGACCCAGTACTTC. This chain joins TRBV27 and TRBJ2-5, with 10 bases fitting TRBD2. V shed 1 base and J 4 bases; nucleotides not matched to a gene: 18. The CDR3 has 20 residues. The germline V gene encodes CDR1 MNHEY and CDR2 SMNVEV (reference sequence).

The genes are TRBV4-1 and TRBJ1-2; 7 bases match TRBD1. The V gene end was trimmed by 10 bases and the J gene end by 0 bases; junction bases not matched to a gene: 2. In germline, CDR1 is MGHRA, CDR2 YSYEKL. This CDR3 region has 12 residues. The DNA of the CDR3 is TGCGCCATTGGACAGGCTAACTATGGCTACACCTTC. It specifies CAIGQANYGYTF.

This clone appeared a single time. The chain employs TRBV6-1 and TRBJ2-5; TRBD1 is a possible D gene (6 bases). Trimming left V 5 bases short and J 4 bases short, with 14 bases between. Germline CDR1 and CDR2: MNHNS and SASEGT. CDR3 size: 14 residues. CDR3 residues: CASSPTGSAETQYF. The CDR3, as DNA: TGTGCCAGCAGTCCAACAGGGTCCGCAGAGACCCAGTACTTC.

The genes are TRBV14 and TRBJ2-1, with D possibly TRBD1 on 5 matching bases. The V end lost 0 bases, the J end lost 8 bases, and 20 bases lay between the germline ends. The CDR3 sequence is 17 residues long. CDR1 is SGHDN and CDR2 is FVKESK in the germline V gene. This CDR3 reads CASSQDLRTGASYEQFF. The CDR3 region has the DNA TGTGCCAGCAGCCAAGATCTGCGTACAGGAGCGAGTTATGAGCAGTTCTTC.

The chain recombines TRBV7-8 with TRBJ2-3; 8 bases align to TRBD2. Germline values: CDR1 SGHVS, CDR2 FQNEAQ. V lost 7 bases and J lost 3; bases outside the gene matches: 15. This CDR3 region has 17 residues. The CDR3 DNA sequence: TGTGCCAGCACTAATAGATGGGGGGGACTAGTGACAGATACGCAGTATTTT. Translated, it gives CASTNRWGGLVTDTQYF.

The gene calls are TRBV7-2 and TRBJ1-3; 8 bases align to TRBD1. CDR3 length: 17 amino acids. V lost 1 base and J lost 4; bases outside the gene matches: 9. Germline V gene data show CDR1 as SGHTA and CDR2 as FQGNSA. The CDR3 sequence is CASSLGGTGGLGNTIYF. The DNA for the CDR3 is TGTGCCAGCAGCTTAGGGGGGACAGGCGGCCTGGGAAACACCATATATTTT.

The chain uses TRBV10-3 and TRBJ2-3; TRBD2 matches at 10 bases. There are 16 residues in the CDR3. Germline-derived CDR1 and CDR2 are ENHRY and SYGVKD. J gave up 4 bases and V 6 bases, and 10 bases lay outside the gene matches. The CDR3 loop reads CAIREQREGPADTQYF. CDR3 DNA: TGTGCCATCAGGGAACAGCGGGAGGGCCCCGCAGATACGCAGTATTTT.